These 5 T cell receptor beta chains originate from one sample sequenced in a study of blood T cells in healthy people across ages. Primed by a sample-barcoded 5' primer and a J-beta primer mix, a second PCR proceeded for about 6 to 12 cycles. One entry per CDR3 protein, called by TCRdb with MiXCR from the 5' RACE reads. The profile shows over a million distinct CDR3 sequences, 45% to 70% of them singletons. Sequenced material: blood. The receptors shown here come from a man younger than 35 in good health.

This clonotype has only a few counts. The CDR3 protein is CASSYWGREADTQYF. The DNA of the CDR3 is TGTGCCAGCAGTTACTGGGGGCGCGAGGCAGATACGCAGTATTTT. This rearrangement joins TRBV6-2 or TRBV6-3 to TRBJ2-3, with a weak D call TRBD1 (6 bases). Trimming removed 1 base from V and 4 bases from J, with 12 bases in between. There are 15 residues in the CDR3. In germline, CDR1 is MNHEY, CDR2 SVGEGT.

This clonotype was seen many times. The CDR3 sequence: CASSQDGGDYEQYF. DNA of the CDR3: TGTGCCAGCAGCCAGGATGGGGGGGACTACGAGCAGTACTTC. The rearrangement joins TRBV3-1 to TRBJ2-7, with TRBD2 matching over 7 bases. This CDR3 has 14 amino acids. Germline loops: CDR1 LGHDT, CDR2 YNNKEL (reference sequence). Germline trimming cut 3 bases from V and 3 bases from J; bases unmatched to any gene: 5.

This clonotype was seen only a few times. The rearrangement joins TRBV4-1 to TRBJ2-1; D uncertain. V was shortened by 6 bases and J by 9 bases, with 12 bases between the two germline ends. Per the germline V gene, CDR1 is MGHRA and CDR2 is YSYEKL. This CDR3 has 12 amino acids. Written as DNA, the CDR3 is TGCGCCAGCAGTACAACGGGCTTTGAGCAGTTCTTC. It translates to CASSTTGFEQFF.

The table lists this clonotype with a few counts. The gene calls are TRBV25-1 and TRBJ2-1; D assignment may be TRBD1 or TRBD2 (5 bases each). V gave up 1 base and J gave up 3 bases, with 16 bases separating them. Per germline, CDR1 MGHDK and CDR2 SYGVNS. The length of the CDR3 is 17 residues. The CDR3 nucleotides are TGTGCCAGCAGTGAATCCGTCGGCGTGGGACGCTACAATGAGCAGTTCTTC. Its translation is CASSESVGVGRYNEQFF.

This rearrangement joins TRBV21-1 to TRBJ1-2. TRBV21-1 is a pseudogene locus. The CDR3 has 11 amino acids. The CDR3 sequence is CASIPGLGNTF. Written as DNA, the CDR3 is TGTGCCAGCATACCGGGCCTCGGGAACACCTTC.